The subject of this entry is one T cell receptor beta chain. Here immunoSEQ multiplex PCR was the method, and the copy in TCRdb shows in-frame clones only, minus some. The sample contains 150,000 to 200,000 clones, around four fifths of which appear only once. The sample belongs to a study of blood T cell repertoires in COVID-19. Between the trimmed V and J ends, which lost 0 bases and 4 bases, there was a span of 21 bases. This CDR3 spans 18 amino acids. Germline V gene lookup returns CDR1 LGHNT and CDR2 FRNRAP. This receptor was identified in a woman of 80 years or more with acute or convalescent COVID-19. The rearrangement links TRBV12-5 to TRBJ1-2, with D uncertain. Sequencing used peripheral blood. The CDR3 region is CASGLVPPRGTTGYGYTF. The DNA for the CDR3 is TGTGCTAGTGGTTTGGTACCCCCCCGCGGAACTACGGGCTATGGCTACACCTTC.